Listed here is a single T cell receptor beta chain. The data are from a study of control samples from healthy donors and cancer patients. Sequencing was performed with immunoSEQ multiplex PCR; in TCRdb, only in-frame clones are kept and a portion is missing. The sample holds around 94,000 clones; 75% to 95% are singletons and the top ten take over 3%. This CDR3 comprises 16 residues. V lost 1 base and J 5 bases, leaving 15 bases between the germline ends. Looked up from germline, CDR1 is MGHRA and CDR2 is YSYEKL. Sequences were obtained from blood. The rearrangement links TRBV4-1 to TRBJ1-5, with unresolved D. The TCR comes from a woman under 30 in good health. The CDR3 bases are TGCGCCAGCAGCCAAGGTCTGGGAAGCGGGGATCAGCCCCAGCATTTT. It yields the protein CASSQGLGSGDQPQHF.